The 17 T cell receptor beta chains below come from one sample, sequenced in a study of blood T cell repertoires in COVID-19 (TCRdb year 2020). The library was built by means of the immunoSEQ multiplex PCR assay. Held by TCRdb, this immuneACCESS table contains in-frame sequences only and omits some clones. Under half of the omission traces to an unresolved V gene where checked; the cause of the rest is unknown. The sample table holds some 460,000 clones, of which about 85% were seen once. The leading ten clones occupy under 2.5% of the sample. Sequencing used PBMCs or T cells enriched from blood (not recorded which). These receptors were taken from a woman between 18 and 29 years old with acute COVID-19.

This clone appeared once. The CDR3 region is CASTRGSYNEQFF. The CDR3 nucleotides read TGTGCCAGCACCCGAGGCAGTTACAATGAGCAGTTCTTC. The chain recombines TRBV2 with TRBJ2-1; D not certain. This CDR3 region has 13 residues. Germline loops: CDR1 SNHLY, CDR2 FYNNEI. V gave up 7 bases and J gave up 4 bases, with 11 bases separating them.

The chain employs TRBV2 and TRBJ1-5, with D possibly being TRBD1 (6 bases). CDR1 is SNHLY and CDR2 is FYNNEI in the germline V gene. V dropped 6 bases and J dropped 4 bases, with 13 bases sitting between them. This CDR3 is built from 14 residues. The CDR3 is CASRKDRTNQPQHF. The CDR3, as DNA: TGTGCCAGCAGGAAGGACAGAACAAATCAGCCCCAGCATTTT.

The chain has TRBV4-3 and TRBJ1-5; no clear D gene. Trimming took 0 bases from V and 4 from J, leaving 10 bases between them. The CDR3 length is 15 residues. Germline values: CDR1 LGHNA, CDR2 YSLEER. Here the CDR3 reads CASSQDGRVNQPQHF. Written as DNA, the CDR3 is TGCGCCAGCAGCCAAGATGGGCGGGTTAATCAGCCCCAGCATTTT.

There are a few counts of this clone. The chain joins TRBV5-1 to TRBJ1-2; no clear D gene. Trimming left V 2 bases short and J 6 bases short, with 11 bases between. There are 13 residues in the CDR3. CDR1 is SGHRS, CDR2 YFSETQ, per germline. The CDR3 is CASSLNEPNGYTF. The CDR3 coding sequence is TGCGCCAGCAGCTTAAACGAACCTAATGGCTACACCTTC.

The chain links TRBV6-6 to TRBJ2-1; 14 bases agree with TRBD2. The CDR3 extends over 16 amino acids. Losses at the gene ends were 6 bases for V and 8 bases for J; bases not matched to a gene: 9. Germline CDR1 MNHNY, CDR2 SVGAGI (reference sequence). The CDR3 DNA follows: TGTGCCAGCAGAGATAAGACTAGCGGGGGGGGTGATGAGCAGTTCTTC. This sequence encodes CASRDKTSGGGDEQFF.

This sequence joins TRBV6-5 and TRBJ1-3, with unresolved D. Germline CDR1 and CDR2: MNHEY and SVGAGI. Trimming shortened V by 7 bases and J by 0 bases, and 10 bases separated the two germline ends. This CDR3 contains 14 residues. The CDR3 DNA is TGTGCCAGCAAAACCAGTTTCTCTGGAAACACCATATATTTT. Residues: CASKTSFSGNTIYF.

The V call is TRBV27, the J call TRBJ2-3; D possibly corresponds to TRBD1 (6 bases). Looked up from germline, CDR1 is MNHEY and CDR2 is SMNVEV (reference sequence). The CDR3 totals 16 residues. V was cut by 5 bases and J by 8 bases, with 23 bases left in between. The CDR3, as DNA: TGTGCCAGCAGTCCGGGCTCTGGGGGCTTCCTTGGTACGCAGTATTTT. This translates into CASSPGSGGFLGTQYF.

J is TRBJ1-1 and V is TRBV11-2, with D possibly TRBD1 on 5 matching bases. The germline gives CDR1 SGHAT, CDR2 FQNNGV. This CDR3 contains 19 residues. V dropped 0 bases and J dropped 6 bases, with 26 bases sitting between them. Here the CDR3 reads CASSLDRLVDSRYSAEAFF. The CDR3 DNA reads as TGTGCCAGCAGCTTAGACCGTTTGGTTGACAGTCGGTACTCGGCTGAAGCTTTCTTT.

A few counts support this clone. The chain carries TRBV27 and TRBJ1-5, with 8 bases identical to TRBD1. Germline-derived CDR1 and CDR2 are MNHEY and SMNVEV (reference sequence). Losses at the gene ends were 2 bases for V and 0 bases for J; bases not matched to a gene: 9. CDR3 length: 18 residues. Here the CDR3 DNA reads TGTGCCAGCAGTTTACAGTCGACAGGGGCCAATAGCAATCAGCCCCAGCATTTT. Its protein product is CASSLQSTGANSNQPQHF.

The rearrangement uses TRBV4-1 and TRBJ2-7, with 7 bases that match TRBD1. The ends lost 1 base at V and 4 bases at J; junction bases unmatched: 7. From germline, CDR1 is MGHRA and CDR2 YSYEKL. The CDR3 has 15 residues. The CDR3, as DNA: TGCGCCAGCAGCCAAGGACAGGGCGCGGTATACGAGCAGTACTTC. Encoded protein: CASSQGQGAVYEQYF.

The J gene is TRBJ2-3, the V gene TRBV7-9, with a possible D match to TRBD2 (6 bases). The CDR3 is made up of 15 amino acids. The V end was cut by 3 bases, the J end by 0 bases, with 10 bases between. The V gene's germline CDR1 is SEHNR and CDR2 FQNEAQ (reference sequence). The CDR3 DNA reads TGTGCCAGCAGCTTGCGGGGAGGAAGCACAGATACGCAGTATTTT. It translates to CASSLRGGSTDTQYF.

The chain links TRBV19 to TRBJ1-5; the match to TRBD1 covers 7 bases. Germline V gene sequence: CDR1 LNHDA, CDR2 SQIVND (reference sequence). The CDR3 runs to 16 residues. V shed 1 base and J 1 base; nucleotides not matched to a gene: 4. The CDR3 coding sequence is TGTGCCAGTAGTATAGGAGGGGGCGGAAGCAATCAGCCCCAGCATTTT. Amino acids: CASSIGGGGSNQPQHF. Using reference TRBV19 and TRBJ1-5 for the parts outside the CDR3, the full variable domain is DGGITQSPKYLFRKEGQNVTLSCEQNLNHDAMYWYRQDPGQGLRLIYYSQIVNDFQKGDIAEGYSVSREKKESFPLTVTSAQKNPTAFYLCASSIGGGGSNQPQHFGDGTRLSIL.

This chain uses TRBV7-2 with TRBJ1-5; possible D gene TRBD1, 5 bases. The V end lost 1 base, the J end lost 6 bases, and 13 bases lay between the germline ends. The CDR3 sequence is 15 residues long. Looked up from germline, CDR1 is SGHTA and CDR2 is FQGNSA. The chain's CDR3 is CASSLVRGNGQPQHF. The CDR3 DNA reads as TGTGCCAGCAGCTTAGTACGGGGGAACGGTCAGCCCCAGCATTTT.

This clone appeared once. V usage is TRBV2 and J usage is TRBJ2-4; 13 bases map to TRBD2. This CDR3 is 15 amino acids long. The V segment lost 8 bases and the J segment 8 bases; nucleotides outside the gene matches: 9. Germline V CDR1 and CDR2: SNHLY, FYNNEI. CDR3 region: CASGLAGVRVYIQYF. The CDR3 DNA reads TGTGCCAGCGGACTAGCGGGAGTCCGAGTGTACATTCAGTACTTC. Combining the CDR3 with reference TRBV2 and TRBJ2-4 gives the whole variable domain EPEVTQTPSHQVTQMGQEVILRCVPISNHLYFYWYRQILGQKVEFLVSFYNNEISEKSEIFDDQFSVERPDGSNFTLKIRSTKLEDSAMYFCASGLAGVRVYIQYFGAGTRLSVL.

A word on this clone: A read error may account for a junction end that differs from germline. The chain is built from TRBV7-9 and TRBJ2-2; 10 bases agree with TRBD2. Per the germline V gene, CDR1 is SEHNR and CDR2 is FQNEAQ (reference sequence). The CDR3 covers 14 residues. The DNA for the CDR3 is TGTGCCAGCAGCCTAGCGGGAGATTCCGGGGAGCTGTTTTTT. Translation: CASSLAGDSGELFF.

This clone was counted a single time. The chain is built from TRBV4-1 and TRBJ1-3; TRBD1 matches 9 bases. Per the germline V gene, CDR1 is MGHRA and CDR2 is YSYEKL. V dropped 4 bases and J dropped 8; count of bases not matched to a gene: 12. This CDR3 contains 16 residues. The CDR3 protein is CASSPDRGSGGDTIYF. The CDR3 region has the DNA TGCGCCAGCAGCCCGGACAGGGGTTCTGGGGGAGACACCATATATTTT.

CDR3 DNA sequence: TGTGCCAGCAGCGGACTAGCGGGAGGCCTAGAGACCCAGTACTTC. It codes for CASSGLAGGLETQYF. The chain joins TRBV19 to TRBJ2-5; 14 nucleotides agree with TRBD2. Per the germline V gene, CDR1 is LNHDA and CDR2 is SQIVND (reference sequence). The J segment lost 4 bases and the V segment lost 9 bases, leaving 7 bases of the junction unmatched. The CDR3 spans 15 residues.